These 10 T cell receptor beta chains originate from one sample sequenced in a study. Using its own MiXCR run on the RT-PCR reads, TCRdb lists one record per CDR3 protein. The sample yields more than 550,000 distinct CDR3 sequences, over 12% seen once. Input material: memory CD4+ T cells from blood. Receptor source: a female donor in good health, serving as a healthy control.

This clonotype was seen a handful of times. V is TRBV7-8 and J is TRBJ2-3; D is unresolved. This CDR3 is built from 13 residues. V was trimmed by 5 bases and J by 5 bases, leaving 11 bases between them. Germline lookup yields CDR1 SGHVS and CDR2 FQNEAQ. The CDR3 protein is CASSHGRVDTQYF. Here the CDR3 DNA reads TGTGCCAGCAGCCACGGTCGGGTAGATACGCAGTATTTT.

The chain carries TRBV2 and TRBJ2-5, with D tentatively TRBD1 (6 bases). The CDR3 covers 15 residues. Deletions cut 6 bases from V and 4 bases from J, with 18 bases between. Germline V gene sequence: CDR1 SNHLY, CDR2 FYNNEI. The CDR3 DNA follows: TGTGCCAGCAGCTTAAATTCAGGGGTTGCAGAGACCCAGTACTTC. Translating it yields CASSLNSGVAETQYF.

This clonotype turned up a few times. The J gene is TRBJ1-4, the V gene TRBV7-2; TRBD1 matches at 9 bases. CDR3 length: 16 amino acids. Germline CDR1 SGHTA, CDR2 FQGNSA. The ends lost 5 bases at V and 8 bases at J; junction bases unmatched: 12. The CDR3 sequence is CASSQIPGQGYEKLFF. The CDR3 DNA sequence: TGTGCCAGCAGCCAGATACCGGGACAGGGCTACGAAAAACTGTTTTTT.

This clonotype has more than one count but fewer than ten. This rearrangement joins TRBV11-2 to TRBJ2-3; D may be TRBD2 (6 bases). CDR3 length: 15 amino acids. Trimming left V 3 bases short and J 4 bases short, with 14 bases between. Germline CDR1 and CDR2: SGHAT and FQNNGV. The CDR3 region is CASSFSGDSADTQYF. CDR3 nucleotides: TGTGCCAGCAGCTTTTCGGGAGATTCGGCAGATACGCAGTATTTT.

This clonotype was recorded at least ten times. The chain combines TRBV20-1 with TRBJ1-2; tentatively, D is TRBD1 (5 bases). CDR3 length: 13 residues. Per the germline V gene, CDR1 is DFQATT and CDR2 is SNEGSKA (reference sequence). Trimming took off 4 bases at V and 7 bases at J, with 16 bases between the two ends. The CDR3 DNA sequence: TGCAGTGCTACTCCGGGGGTCTTGGTTGGCTACACCTTC. Translation gives CSATPGVLVGYTF.

This clonotype has a handful of counts. The chain joins TRBV6-2 or TRBV6-3 to TRBJ2-1, with D perhaps given as TRBD1 or TRBD2 (5 bases each). V lost 4 bases, J lost 4 bases, and 11 bases lay in between. Per the germline V gene, CDR1 is MNHEY and CDR2 is SVGEGT. The CDR3 contains 14 residues. CDR3 DNA sequence: TGTGCCAGCAGTTTTCGGGACCCTTACAATGAGCAGTTCTTC. As protein: CASSFRDPYNEQFF.

V and J are TRBV29-1 and TRBJ1-4; D not certain. This CDR3 has 13 amino acids. Per the germline V gene, CDR1 is SQVTM and CDR2 is ANQGSEA. Trimming removed 4 bases at V and 0 bases at J, with 6 bases between. In DNA, the CDR3 is TGCAGCGTTGCCCACACAACTAATGAAAAACTGTTTTTT. Protein: CSVAHTTNEKLFF.

This chain joins TRBV6-5 and TRBJ2-1; D is perhaps TRBD1 (6 bases). V was cut by 2 bases and J by 5 bases, with 13 bases left in between. The CDR3 has 15 amino acids. CDR1 and CDR2 (germline): MNHEY, SVGAGI. The CDR3 sequence is CASSYGSQGHNEQFF. In nucleotides, the CDR3 is TGTGCCAGCAGTTACGGTTCACAGGGACACAATGAGCAGTTCTTC.

The V and J genes are TRBV20-1 and TRBJ2-5; D is unclear. The CDR3 length is 13 residues. The V gene lost 3 bases and the J gene lost 1 base, with 9 bases spanning the gap. Germline-derived CDR1 and CDR2 are DFQATT and SNEGSKA (reference sequence). The CDR3 loop reads CSASKVSQETQYF. The CDR3 coding sequence is TGCAGTGCTAGTAAGGTCAGCCAAGAGACCCAGTACTTC.

This clonotype occurred many times. J is TRBJ1-5 and V is TRBV27; a weak D match, TRBD1 (5 bases). CDR1 and CDR2 (germline): MNHEY, SMNVEV (reference sequence). With 8 bases removed from V and 8 bases from J, the gap between germline ends came to 16 bases. This CDR3 has 13 residues. CDR3 protein: CASREGPLKPQHF. CDR3 nucleotide sequence: TGTGCCAGCCGGGAGGGGCCTCTAAAGCCCCAGCATTTT.